This TCR beta chain comes out of a study of blood T cell repertoires in COVID-19. From germline, CDR1 is SGDLS and CDR2 YYNGEE. This CDR3 has 15 amino acids. V was pared by 4 bases and J by 7 bases, with 15 bases between. Sequencing was performed with immunoSEQ multiplex PCR; in TCRdb, only in-frame clones are kept and a portion is missing. This table holds more than 250,000 clones, approximately 86% found once. Specimen: PBMCs or T cells enriched from blood (not recorded which). This clonotype was obtained from a woman younger than 35 who had recovered from COVID-19. This chain joins TRBV9 and TRBJ1-6, with D possibly TRBD1 on 6 matching bases. CDR3 DNA sequence: TGTGCCAGCAGCATACTAGGACAGCCCAATTCACCCCTCCACTTT. Its translation is CASSILGQPNSPLHF.